The rows below give T cell receptor beta chains drawn from one sample of a study of regulatory T cells in long-lasting Graves disease. Each CDR3 protein is one row after TCRdb ran MiXCR on the multiplex PCR reads. The sample shows about 460,000 distinct CDR3 sequences, approximately 22% of them seen only once. Here the sequenced sample was peripheral blood mononuclear cells (PBMCs), taken when the disease was refractory, from a patient treated with antithyroid drugs. The receptors derive from a female donor with Graves disease. CDR3s include the opening cysteine and the closing phenylalanine or tryptophan. D genes are given only for firm matches. The listing skips clone size in some rows; elsewhere it reads once, few, many or a size class.

CDR3 DNA: TGTGCCAGCAGCTTATCTGGGGCAAGAGAAGCTTTCTTT
CDR3 protein: CASSLSGAREAFF
D gene: NA
clone size: many
J gene: TRBJ1-1
V gene: TRBV11-1

CDR3 DNA: TGTGCCAGCAGAGCCACTTGGGGGGGAGGATCACCCCTCCACTTT
CDR3 protein: CASRATWGGGSPLHF
D gene: NA
clone size: many
J gene: TRBJ1-6
V gene: TRBV12-3/TRBV12-4

CDR3 DNA: TGTGCCAGCAGCGCCCGACAGCCTAACTATGGCTACACCTTC
CDR3 protein: CASSARQPNYGYTF
D gene: NA
clone size: many
J gene: TRBJ1-2
V gene: TRBV7-2

CDR3 DNA: TGCAGCGTTGAAGATTCCTACGAGCAGTACTTC
CDR3 protein: CSVEDSYEQYF
D gene: NA
clone size: few
J gene: TRBJ2-7
V gene: TRBV29-1

CDR3 DNA: TGTGCCAGCAGCCCGGGGATCGGGGGGGAGCAGTACTTC
CDR3 protein: CASSPGIGGEQYF
D gene: TRBD2
clone size: NA
J gene: TRBJ2-7
V gene: TRBV7-2

CDR3 DNA: TGTGCCAGCAGTTTGGGTGGGGAGTACACCTTC
CDR3 protein: CASSLGGEYTF
D gene: NA
clone size: many
J gene: TRBJ1-2
V gene: TRBV28

CDR3 DNA: TGTGCCAGCAGCGAAGGTTTACAGGGGTACGAGCAGTACTTC
CDR3 protein: CASSEGLQGYEQYF
D gene: TRBD1
clone size: NA
J gene: TRBJ2-7
V gene: TRBV7-9

CDR3 DNA: TGCAGCGTTGAAGGAAAGGACAGGGGCTCTGGGGCCAACGTCCTGACTTTC
CDR3 protein: CSVEGKDRGSGANVLTF
D gene: TRBD1
clone size: NA
J gene: TRBJ2-6
V gene: TRBV29-1

CDR3 DNA: TGTGCCAGCCACCGCCGGGGGGGGGTCCCCGAGCTGTTTTTT
CDR3 protein: CASHRRGGVPELFF
D gene: TRBD2
clone size: NA
J gene: TRBJ2-2
V gene: TRBV11-2

CDR3 DNA: TGTGCCAGCAGATTGACAGGGACCGAGACCCAGTACTTC
CDR3 protein: CASRLTGTETQYF
D gene: TRBD1
clone size: many
J gene: TRBJ2-5
V gene: TRBV28

CDR3 DNA: TGTGCCACCGGCCCGGGGGGCGAAGAGACCCAGTACTTC
CDR3 protein: CATGPGGEETQYF
D gene: NA
clone size: few
J gene: TRBJ2-5
V gene: TRBV10-3

CDR3 DNA: TGCAGTGCTAGTGGTGTTCGATCGTATCCCCTCCACTTT
CDR3 protein: CSASGVRSYPLHF
D gene: NA
clone size: few
J gene: TRBJ1-6
V gene: TRBV20-1

CDR3 DNA: TGTGCCAGCAGTTACTCAGCAGGGCCGGGGAATTCACCCCTCCACTTT
CDR3 protein: CASSYSAGPGNSPLHF
D gene: NA
clone size: many
J gene: TRBJ1-6
V gene: TRBV6-5

CDR3 DNA: TGCAGCGCTCTACGACTAGCGGGGGGCACAGATACGCAGTATTTT
CDR3 protein: CSALRLAGGTDTQYF
D gene: TRBD2
clone size: NA
J gene: TRBJ2-3
V gene: TRBV29-1

CDR3 DNA: TGTGCCAGCAGCCGTGGGCCGGCTTCTAACTATGGCTACACCTTC
CDR3 protein: CASSRGPASNYGYTF
D gene: NA
clone size: NA
J gene: TRBJ1-2
V gene: TRBV4-2

CDR3 DNA: TGTGCCAGTAGTACCACCCGAGGTGGCGAGCAGTACTTC
CDR3 protein: CASSTTRGGEQYF
D gene: NA
clone size: few
J gene: TRBJ2-7
V gene: TRBV19

CDR3 DNA: TGTGCCAGCAGTGCCTCGAGCTCACCCCTCCACTTT
CDR3 protein: CASSASSSPLHF
D gene: NA
clone size: many
J gene: TRBJ1-6
V gene: TRBV2

CDR3 DNA: TGTGCCTGGAACCGAGGACAGGGGGTCTATGGCTACACCTTC
CDR3 protein: CAWNRGQGVYGYTF
D gene: TRBD1
clone size: few
J gene: TRBJ1-2
V gene: TRBV30

CDR3 DNA: TGTGCCAGCAGCCACGAGTATAGCAATCAGCCCCAGCATTTT
CDR3 protein: CASSHEYSNQPQHF
D gene: NA
clone size: few
J gene: TRBJ1-5
V gene: TRBV6-1

CDR3 DNA: TGCAGCGTTGGTCACAGAGACACTGAAGCTTTCTTT
CDR3 protein: CSVGHRDTEAFF
D gene: NA
clone size: many
J gene: TRBJ1-1
V gene: TRBV29-1

CDR3 DNA: TGTGCCAGCAGCATCCTGGGGGCGCGTATCGAGCAGTACTTC
CDR3 protein: CASSILGARIEQYF
D gene: NA
clone size: many
J gene: TRBJ2-7
V gene: TRBV28

CDR3 DNA: TGCGCCAGCAGCCAAGAAGAGGGAACCGGGGAGCTGTTTTTT
CDR3 protein: CASSQEEGTGELFF
D gene: NA
clone size: NA
J gene: TRBJ2-2
V gene: TRBV4-1

CDR3 DNA: TGTGCCAGCCACCCCGGGCGGTCCTACAATGAGCAGTTCTTC
CDR3 protein: CASHPGRSYNEQFF
D gene: NA
clone size: many
J gene: TRBJ2-1
V gene: TRBV6-1

CDR3 DNA: TGTGCCACCAGTGATTGGGACAGGGGTGGGGTAGAGACCCAGTACTTC
CDR3 protein: CATSDWDRGGVETQYF
D gene: TRBD1
clone size: few
J gene: TRBJ2-5
V gene: TRBV24-1

CDR3 DNA: TGTGCCAGCAGTAGCCGGGACAGGCGGGACACCATATATTTT
CDR3 protein: CASSSRDRRDTIYF
D gene: TRBD1
clone size: NA
J gene: TRBJ1-3
V gene: TRBV12-3/TRBV12-4

CDR3 DNA: TGTGCCAGCAGCTTACAGGGGGTCCCCTCCTACGAGCAGTACTTC
CDR3 protein: CASSLQGVPSYEQYF
D gene: TRBD1
clone size: NA
J gene: TRBJ2-7
V gene: TRBV11-2

CDR3 DNA: TGTGCCAGCAGCTTAGACTTTACTGAGTACTCCTACGAGCAGTACTTC
CDR3 protein: CASSLDFTEYSYEQYF
D gene: NA
clone size: NA
J gene: TRBJ2-7
V gene: TRBV7-9